The 30 T cell receptor beta chains in this list originate from one sample, sequenced in a study of graft-versus-host responses after intestinal transplantation. Some clones are missing from TCRdb's copy, which holds only in-frame ones; the method was immunoSEQ multiplex PCR. This table holds about 130,000 clones, 80% to 95% found once. Antigen specificity for these receptors is unknown. Sequenced here: unstimulated CD4+ T cells sorted from spleen or lymph node cells, sampled before intestinal transplant. These receptors all come from a human donor who received an intestinal transplant.

V usage is TRBV30 and J usage is TRBJ2-1, with TRBD2 as a possible D gene (5 bases). Germline CDR1 and CDR2: GTSNPN and SVGIG (reference sequence). Deletions cut 4 bases from V and 7 bases from J, with 8 bases between. This CDR3 contains 11 residues. The CDR3 region has the DNA TGTGCCTGGATGAGGGAAAATGAGCAGTTCTTC. It yields the protein CAWMRENEQFF.

The CDR3 reads CASSASTGNHGYTF. DNA of the CDR3: TGTGCCAGCAGTGCCTCCACAGGGAACCACGGCTACACCTTC. The chain combines TRBV6-1 with TRBJ1-2; tentative D call: TRBD1 (6 bases). V was clipped by 4 bases and J by 8 bases, with 17 bases between them. The CDR3 length is 14 residues. Germline V gives CDR1 MNHNS, CDR2 SASEGT.

V gene TRBV25-1 combines with J gene TRBJ2-1, with a tentative D call TRBD2 (5 bases). The germline gives CDR1 MGHDK, CDR2 SYGVNS. V was shortened by 7 bases and J by 0 bases, with 13 bases between the two germline ends. The CDR3 totals 15 residues. The CDR3 here is CASKGGGSSYNEQFF. In DNA form, the CDR3 reads TGTGCCAGCAAGGGTGGCGGGTCCTCCTACAATGAGCAGTTCTTC.

The gene calls are TRBV9 and TRBJ1-5, with TRBD1 as a possible D gene (5 bases). Trimming took 0 bases from V and 5 from J, leaving 18 bases between them. The CDR3 extends over 17 amino acids. Germline V gives CDR1 SGDLS, CDR2 YYNGEE. This CDR3 reads CASSVGIGTRSDQPQHF. CDR3 nucleotide sequence: TGTGCCAGCAGCGTAGGTATAGGGACCCGGTCGGATCAGCCCCAGCATTTT.

V usage is TRBV28 and J usage is TRBJ2-1; D uncertain. V shed 6 bases and J shed 5 bases, with 20 bases lying between them. CDR3 length: 16 residues. Germline CDR1 is MDHEN and CDR2 is SYDVKM. DNA of the CDR3: TGTGCCAGCAGCCTAATAGCCGCCCCTCGAAACAATGAGCAGTTCTTC. Amino acid sequence: CASSLIAAPRNNEQFF.

This clone was seen once. DNA for the CDR3: TGTGCCAGCAGCACTTCCTACACTGAAGCTTTCTTT. It is translated as CASSTSYTEAFF. V usage is TRBV28 and J usage is TRBJ1-1; D is ambiguous. This CDR3 is 12 amino acids long. Trimming cost V 6 bases and J 3 bases, with 8 bases left between them. Germline V gene data show CDR1 as MDHEN and CDR2 as SYDVKM.

The rearrangement joins TRBV4-2 to TRBJ2-2, with D uncertain. Trimming left V 5 bases short and J 6 bases short, with 13 bases between. This CDR3 contains 14 residues. The germline V gene encodes CDR1 LGHNA and CDR2 YNFKEQ. CDR3 DNA sequence: TGTGCCAGCAGCTTGCCCACGGGCTCCGGGGAGCTGTTTTTT. This encodes CASSLPTGSGELFF.

The V and J genes are TRBV28 and TRBJ1-5, with TRBD1 matching over 9 bases. The CDR3 covers 16 residues. Germline CDR1 MDHEN, CDR2 SYDVKM. The trim removed 4 bases at V and 3 bases at J, leaving 7 bases unmatched. The CDR3 nucleotides read TGTGCCAGCAGTTCGCCTACAGGGGGCCTCAATCAGCCCCAGCATTTT. It encodes CASSSPTGGLNQPQHF.

This chain uses TRBV4-1 with TRBJ2-3, with D unresolved. There are 16 residues in the CDR3. Germline values: CDR1 MGHRA, CDR2 YSYEKL. Trimming cost V 0 bases and J 3 bases, with 13 bases left between them. CDR3 residues: CASSQDPLPLTDTQYF. The CDR3 DNA is TGCGCCAGCAGCCAAGACCCACTGCCTTTGACAGATACGCAGTATTTT.

This chain connects TRBV25-1 to TRBJ2-7; D is ambiguous. CDR1 MGHDK and CDR2 SYGVNS come from the germline V gene. Between the trimmed V and J ends, which lost 1 base and 5 bases, there was a span of 6 bases. The CDR3 has 12 amino acids. The DNA for the CDR3 is TGTGCCAGCAGTGAATCTAACCACGAGCAGTACTTC. Its protein product is CASSESNHEQYF.

The chain couples TRBV6-1 to TRBJ1-1; the D gene is possibly TRBD1 (5 bases). Trimming took off 5 bases at V and 11 bases at J, with 12 bases between the two ends. Germline V gives CDR1 MNHNS, CDR2 SASEGT. The CDR3 is made up of 11 amino acids. CDR3 sequence: CASSPRDGAFF. CDR3 bases: TGTGCCAGCAGTCCGCGGGACGGGGCTTTCTTT.

This chain uses TRBV5-6 with TRBJ1-3; TRBD1 aligns across 9 bases. CDR3 length equals 18 residues. Germline V gene lookup returns CDR1 SGHDT and CDR2 YYEEEE. V gave up 4 bases and J gave up 4 bases; unmatched junction bases: 15. The CDR3 DNA reads as TGTGCCAGCAGCCCCCGGGACAGGGTCCTCGGGGGAGGAAACACCATATATTTT. Translated: CASSPRDRVLGGGNTIYF.

Here the CDR3 reads CASSPRLADPGDTQYF. The CDR3 DNA follows: TGTGCCAGCAGCCCTCGACTAGCGGACCCTGGGGATACGCAGTATTTT. The V gene is TRBV7-3, the J gene TRBJ2-3; 9 bases fit TRBD2. This CDR3 is built from 16 residues. Germline V gene sequence: CDR1 SGHTA, CDR2 FQGTGA. The junction had 12 bases not matched to a gene; V was cut back by 5 bases and J by 6 bases.

The chain uses TRBV4-1 and TRBJ2-5; D unclear. The CDR3 has 12 residues. V dropped 3 bases and J dropped 7 bases, with 9 bases sitting between them. CDR1 MGHRA and CDR2 YSYEKL come from the germline V gene. The CDR3 sequence is CASSHDLGTQYF. The DNA for the CDR3 is TGCGCCAGCAGCCACGACCTGGGGACCCAGTACTTC.

The chain carries TRBV27 and TRBJ2-3; 8 bases map to TRBD1. V was pared by 0 bases and J by 1 base, with 3 bases of the junction left unmatched. The CDR3 runs to 16 residues. Per the germline V gene, CDR1 is MNHEY and CDR2 is SMNVEV (reference sequence). CDR3 DNA sequence: TGTGCCAGCAGTTTATCGAAGACAGGGGGCACAGATACGCAGTATTTT. Protein: CASSLSKTGGTDTQYF.

The rearrangement uses TRBV29-1 and TRBJ2-7, with 9 bases matching TRBD1. The CDR3 extends over 13 amino acids. Germline V gives CDR1 SQVTM, CDR2 ANQGSEA. V lost 2 bases, J lost 6 bases, and 5 bases stayed unmatched. The CDR3 region has the DNA TGCAGCGTTGAATGGGACAGGGTGGGCGAGCAGTACTTC. This encodes CSVEWDRVGEQYF.

The V and J genes are TRBV4-3 and TRBJ1-5, with D unclear. V lost 2 bases, J lost 8 bases, and 16 bases lay in between. Germline CDR1 reads LGHNA; CDR2 reads YSLEER. The CDR3 totals 15 residues. The CDR3 nucleotides read TGCGCCAGCAGCCAAATGGTCCTCTCGGGGAAGCCCCAGCATTTT. Translation gives CASSQMVLSGKPQHF.

This chain connects TRBV11-2 to TRBJ2-3; tentative D call: TRBD2 (5 bases). The CDR3 is 16 residues long. Germline assignment: CDR1 SGHAT and CDR2 FQNNGV. The germline V and J ends were trimmed by 2 bases and 1 base, with 13 bases remaining between them. CDR3 coding DNA: TGTGCCAGCAGCTTACGTCCGGACTGGGGCACAGATACGCAGTATTTT. Translation gives CASSLRPDWGTDTQYF.

The J gene is TRBJ1-1, the V gene TRBV5-1; D not certain. Germline lookup yields CDR1 SGHRS and CDR2 YFSETQ. CDR3 length: 14 residues. Trimming cost V 0 bases and J 1 base, with 7 bases left between them. The CDR3 sequence: CASSLELSNTEAFF. CDR3 nucleotides: TGCGCCAGCAGCTTGGAACTCTCGAACACTGAAGCTTTCTTT.

The chain combines TRBV7-2 with TRBJ1-1; 11 bases agree with TRBD1. CDR1 is SGHTA, CDR2 FQGNSA, per germline. This CDR3 is built from 15 residues. Trimming removed 5 bases from V and 5 bases from J; junction bases left unmatched: 7. The CDR3 region is CASSPQGQGETEAFF. Here the CDR3 DNA reads TGTGCCAGCAGCCCCCAGGGACAGGGGGAGACTGAAGCTTTCTTT.

The CDR3 region is CASRDRQSNQPQHF. The CDR3 bases are TGTGCCAGCAGGGACAGACAGAGCAATCAGCCCCAGCATTTT. V and J are TRBV6-5 and TRBJ1-5; weak D call: TRBD1 (6 bases). The V end was cut by 6 bases, the J end by 1 base, with 10 bases between. CDR1 and CDR2 from the germline V gene are MNHEY and SVGAGI. The CDR3 contains 14 residues.

The chain couples TRBV19 to TRBJ1-5, with 8 bases that match TRBD1. J lost 4 bases, V lost 3 bases, and 8 bases had no gene match. Germline lookup yields CDR1 LNHDA and CDR2 SQIVND (reference sequence). CDR3 length: 16 residues. CDR3 in amino acids: CASSIRQGTINQPQHF. The CDR3 DNA reads as TGTGCCAGTAGTATCCGACAGGGGACTATAAATCAGCCCCAGCATTTT.

This chain links TRBV28 with TRBJ1-4; D gene unclear. Germline V gene data show CDR1 as MDHEN and CDR2 as SYDVKM. The CDR3 is 14 residues long. The V end was cut by 3 bases, the J end by 7 bases, with 12 bases between. The CDR3 protein is CASSFEGFSEKLFF. The CDR3 bases are TGTGCCAGCAGTTTTGAGGGATTTAGTGAAAAACTGTTTTTT.

This chain connects TRBV4-3 to TRBJ2-1; no reliable D call. Germline V gene sequence: CDR1 LGHNA, CDR2 YSLEER. CDR3 length: 16 residues. Trimming stripped 0 bases from V and 4 bases from J, with 13 bases between. The CDR3 reads CASSQDQTAVYNEQFF. CDR3 sequence (DNA): TGCGCCAGCAGCCAAGATCAAACGGCAGTTTACAATGAGCAGTTCTTC.

J is TRBJ2-1 and V is TRBV19; the match to TRBD2 covers 9 bases. J lost 3 bases, V lost 7 bases, and 10 bases had no gene match. This CDR3 comprises 16 residues. The germline V gene encodes CDR1 LNHDA and CDR2 SQIVND (reference sequence). This chain's CDR3 is CASIPTGGRDYNEQFF. In DNA, the CDR3 is TGTGCCAGTATCCCCACTGGCGGGAGGGACTACAATGAGCAGTTCTTC.

V and J are TRBV5-1 and TRBJ2-3, with D unresolved. This CDR3 spans 13 amino acids. V shed 4 bases and J shed 0 bases, with 6 bases lying between them. The germline V gene encodes CDR1 SGHRS and CDR2 YFSETQ. CDR3 loop: CASSDPSTDTQYF. As DNA, the CDR3 is TGCGCCAGCAGCGATCCTAGCACAGATACGCAGTATTTT.

This chain links TRBV29-1 with TRBJ2-5; 7 bases match TRBD2. The V and J ends lost 8 bases and 5 bases, in that order; junction bases with no gene match: 14. The CDR3 spans 14 residues. Germline V CDR1 and CDR2: SQVTM, ANQGSEA. The CDR3 nucleotides read TGCAGCACCTCAGGAGCGGGAAGGGCGGAGACCCAGTACTTC. Protein: CSTSGAGRAETQYF.

The chain has TRBV7-9 and TRBJ1-1; D ambiguous. Trimming shortened V by 1 base and J by 1 base, and 4 bases separated the two germline ends. Germline CDR1 and CDR2: SEHNR and FQNEAQ (reference sequence). CDR3 size: 13 residues. The CDR3 coding sequence is TGTGCCAGCAGCTTAGTGGAGAACACTGAAGCTTTCTTT. Translating gives CASSLVENTEAFF.

About this clone: One end of the junction is discordant with germline, which a read error may explain. This chain connects TRBV28 to TRBJ1-3, with 9 bases aligning to TRBD1. CDR1 and CDR2 from the germline V gene are MDHEN and SYDVKM. The CDR3 is 16 amino acids. The CDR3 sequence is CASSAQGALPGDTIYF. The CDR3 nucleotides read TGTGCCAGCAGTGCACAGGGGGCGCTTCCTGGAGACACCATATATTTT.

J is TRBJ2-3 and V is TRBV5-4; 10 bases fit TRBD2. Per germline, CDR1 SGHNT and CDR2 YYREEE (reference sequence). The CDR3 has 15 amino acids. The V and J ends lost 4 bases and 4 bases, in that order; junction bases with no gene match: 6. CDR3 DNA sequence: TGTGCCAGCAGCCTAGCGGGAGATAGTGCAGATACGCAGTATTTT. Its protein is CASSLAGDSADTQYF.